These 23 T cell receptor beta chains were all obtained from the same sample, sequenced in a study of T cells in Graves' hyperthyroidism and ophthalmopathy. TCR beta CDR3 regions were amplified from RNA transcripts. TCR CDR3 regions were first amplified by RT-PCR with HTBI primers. TCRdb reprocessed the multiplex PCR reads via MiXCR and lists one record per CDR3 protein. The table records 300,000 to 450,000 distinct CDR3 sequences, roughly 20% of them present only once. The sequencing input was blood. The receptors were sampled from a middle-aged woman with Graves' ophthalmopathy.

About this clonotype: The junction and the germline gene differ at one end; a read error may be behind it. CDR3: CASSFSANTRELFF. The DNA of the CDR3 is TGTGCCAGCAGCTTCAGCGCGAACACCCGGGAGCTGTTTTTT. V is TRBV7-3 and J is TRBJ2-2; no clear D gene. Germline V lookup: CDR1 SGHTA, CDR2 FQGTGA. The CDR3 spans 14 residues.

In this sample, this clonotype turned up many times. This chain connects TRBV7-2 to TRBJ2-7, with 7 positions matching TRBD1. The CDR3 has 15 residues. V lost 4 bases, J lost 3 bases, and 9 bases stayed unmatched. CDR1 is SGHTA, CDR2 FQGNSA, per germline. CDR3 region: CASSWTGTEFYEQYF. The CDR3 DNA follows: TGTGCCAGCAGCTGGACCGGGACAGAATTCTACGAGCAGTACTTC.

This clonotype was observed at least ten times. The CDR3 loop reads CSARGSGSMSPYEQYF. The CDR3 nucleotides read TGCAGTGCTCGGGGTAGCGGGAGCATGAGCCCCTACGAGCAGTACTTC. V usage is TRBV20-1 and J usage is TRBJ2-7; TRBD2 matches at 9 bases. This CDR3 region has 16 residues. In germline, CDR1 is DFQATT, CDR2 SNEGSKA (reference sequence). The V and J ends lost 5 bases and 2 bases, in that order; junction bases with no gene match: 13.

J is TRBJ2-7 and V is TRBV28; 7 bases fit TRBD1. CDR3 length: 14 residues. J was trimmed by 4 bases and V by 4 bases; bases with no gene match: 7. Germline V gene sequence: CDR1 MDHEN, CDR2 SYDVKM. DNA of the CDR3: TGTGCCAGCAGTTGTGAGACAGGGCTTTACGAGCAGTACTTC. Its translation: CASSCETGLYEQYF.

V gene TRBV20-1 combines with J gene TRBJ1-5; D unclear. The germline CDR1 and CDR2 sequences are DFQATT and SNEGSKA (reference sequence). This CDR3 spans 14 amino acids. Trimming stripped 4 bases from V and 2 bases from J, with 12 bases between. CDR3 nucleotide sequence: TGCAGTGCTACCGTTGGAACTGGCAATCAGCCCCAGCATTTT. It is translated as CSATVGTGNQPQHF.

The sample holds many counts of this clonotype. The rearrangement uses TRBV10-1 and TRBJ1-1; D unresolved. This CDR3 contains 13 residues. Deletions cut 6 bases from V and 4 bases from J, with 12 bases between. CDR1 and CDR2 (germline): WNHNN, SYGVQD (reference sequence). The CDR3 region is CASSVDGATEAFF. In nucleotides, the CDR3 is TGCGCCAGCAGCGTAGACGGTGCCACTGAAGCTTTCTTT.

Comments on this clonotype: The junction does not match germline at one end; this may be a read error. This chain links TRBV3-1 with TRBJ1-6; D is perhaps TRBD1 (5 bases). Per the germline V gene, CDR1 is LGHDT and CDR2 is YNNKEL (reference sequence). CDR3 length: 15 amino acids. CDR3 bases: TGTGCCGGCAGCCAATCCGGGACGAGGAATTCACCCCTCTACTTT. Translation: CAGSQSGTRNSPLYF.

This clonotype was recorded at least ten times. CDR3 region: CASSYSRGYSNQPQHF. CDR3 nucleotides: TGTGCCAGCAGTTACTCCCGCGGGTATAGCAATCAGCCCCAGCATTTT. The chain couples TRBV6-2 or TRBV6-3 to TRBJ1-5; D is unclear. The V and J ends lost 0 bases and 0 bases respectively, with 9 bases between them. Looked up from germline, CDR1 is MNHEY and CDR2 is SVGEGT. The CDR3 has 16 residues.

The rearrangement joins TRBV6-5 to TRBJ2-7; D ambiguous. CDR1 and CDR2 from the germline V gene are MNHEY and SVGAGI. V lost 2 bases to trimming and J lost 5 bases, with 13 bases between them. This CDR3 spans 14 amino acids. Here the CDR3 reads CASSYRARNDEQYF. CDR3 nucleotides: TGTGCCAGCAGTTACAGGGCTAGAAATGACGAGCAGTACTTC.

This chain connects TRBV12-3 or TRBV12-4 to TRBJ2-6, with D perhaps TRBD2 (6 bases). This CDR3 spans 14 amino acids. Trimming removed 7 bases from V and 2 bases from J, with 9 bases in between. CDR3 nucleotides: TGTGCCAGCACGTCGGGGGCTGGGGCCAACGTCCTGACTTTC. It encodes CASTSGAGANVLTF.

This clonotype has a count of ten or more. The chain uses TRBV5-1 and TRBJ2-5; either TRBD1 or TRBD2 may fit D (5 bases each). The CDR3 runs 14 residues. The V gene's germline CDR1 is SGHRS and CDR2 YFSETQ. V lost 6 bases to trimming and J lost 5 bases, with 17 bases between them. In DNA form, the CDR3 reads TGCGCCAGCAACACTGGGACGAGTTCGGAGACCCAGTACTTC. It translates to CASNTGTSSETQYF.

This clonotype was seen ten or more times. The rearrangement joins TRBV12-3 or TRBV12-4 to TRBJ1-5; the match to TRBD1 covers 9 bases. J was trimmed by 7 bases and V by 3 bases; bases with no gene match: 4. The CDR3 is made up of 14 amino acids. The CDR3 sequence is CASSFDRGRQPQHF. DNA for the CDR3: TGTGCCAGCAGTTTTGACAGGGGGAGGCAGCCCCAGCATTTT.

This clonotype appeared many times. The chain employs TRBV20-1 and TRBJ1-5; D ambiguous. The V gene's germline CDR1 is DFQATT and CDR2 SNEGSKA (reference sequence). The V end was cut by 3 bases, the J end by 5 bases, with 11 bases between. This CDR3 comprises 13 residues. The CDR3 region has the DNA TGCAGTGCTAGCTCCAGTGCGGATCAGCCCCAGCATTTT. This sequence encodes CSASSSADQPQHF.

In its sample, this clonotype was seen many times. The CDR3 loop is CASSPGGGAGYTF. CDR3 DNA sequence: TGTGCCAGCAGTCCCGGCGGGGGGGCTGGCTACACCTTC. The chain links TRBV12-3 or TRBV12-4 to TRBJ1-2; D is possibly TRBD1 (6 bases). V dropped 5 bases and J dropped 7 bases, with 14 bases sitting between them. The CDR3 sequence is 13 residues long.

This clonotype was counted many times. One end of the junction fails to match germline, which may point to a read error. V gene TRBV7-9 combines with J gene TRBJ2-5; 10 bases line up with TRBD2. Germline CDR1 and CDR2: SEHNR and FQNEAQ (reference sequence). The length of the CDR3 is 16 residues. CDR3 loop: CASSVASGRAWETQYF. Written as DNA, the CDR3 is TGTGCCAGCAGCGTAGCAAGCGGGAGGGCCTGGGAGACCCAGTACTTC.

In this sample, this clonotype turned up a few times. The chain carries TRBV30 and TRBJ1-3; a possible D gene is TRBD1 (5 bases). Per the germline V gene, CDR1 is GTSNPN and CDR2 is SVGIG (reference sequence). Trimming took 2 bases from V and 4 from J, leaving 18 bases between them. This CDR3 has 16 residues. CDR3 protein: CAWSSRGRTFGNTIYF. The CDR3 DNA reads as TGTGCCTGGAGTTCAAGGGGACGAACATTCGGAAACACCATATATTTT.

Details on this clonotype: A clone one base away is much larger, so this may be a read error. The chain is built from TRBV25-1 and TRBJ1-3; D gene unclear. V was clipped by 1 base and J by 8 bases, with 6 bases between them. Germline lookup yields CDR1 MGHDK and CDR2 SYGVNS. This CDR3 contains 12 residues. CDR3 nucleotide sequence: TGTGCCAGCAGTGAATTGGGATACACCATATATTTT. It encodes CASSELGYTIYF. Complete variable domain (other parts from reference TRBV25-1 and TRBJ1-3): EADIYQTPRYLVIGTGKKITLECSQTMGHDKMYWYQQDPGMELHLIHYSYGVNSTEKGDLSSESTVSRIRTEHFPLTLESARPSHTSQYLCASSELGYTIYFGEGSWLTVV.

This clonotype was recorded many times. The final CDR3 position lacks the conserved phenylalanine or tryptophan, pointing to a likely read error. The chain couples TRBV12-3 or TRBV12-4 to TRBJ2-5, with D possibly being TRBD1 (6 bases). CDR3 length equals 16 residues. Trimming pared 3 bases from V and 5 bases from J, leaving 19 bases between. CDR3 DNA: TGTGCCAGCAGTTTGATCAGGGGCTGGTCGGGGGAGACCCAGTACCTC. Translation gives CASSLIRGWSGETQYL.

This clonotype has ten or more counts. The chain employs TRBV6-2 or TRBV6-3 and TRBJ2-3; D possibly corresponds to TRBD2 (6 bases). Germline assignment: CDR1 MNHEY and CDR2 SVGEGT. This CDR3 spans 14 amino acids. The germline V and J ends were trimmed by 3 bases and 6 bases, with 13 bases remaining between them. CDR3 DNA sequence: TGTGCCAGCAGTTATAGGGTGGGAGGTGATACGCAGTATTTT. This gives the protein CASSYRVGGDTQYF.

This clonotype showed up many times. The rearrangement links TRBV6-2 or TRBV6-3 to TRBJ2-7; tentative D call: TRBD2 (6 bases). Trimming removed 0 bases at V and 6 bases at J, with 15 bases between. The CDR3 contains 15 residues. CDR1 is MNHEY, CDR2 SVGEGT, per germline. CDR3 region: CASSYSIGGTLEQYF. The CDR3 DNA is TGTGCCAGCAGTTACTCGATAGGCGGGACGCTCGAGCAGTACTTC.

The chain is built from TRBV4-1 and TRBJ1-2; 7 nucleotides match TRBD1. This CDR3 is 15 amino acids long. The V gene end was trimmed by 0 bases and the J gene end by 3 bases; junction bases not matched to a gene: 4. From germline, CDR1 is MGHRA and CDR2 YSYEKL. The CDR3 coding sequence is TGCGCCAGCAGCCAAGATCCCAGGGGGGACTATGGCTACACCTTC. It yields the protein CASSQDPRGDYGYTF.

The table lists this clonotype with many counts. This rearrangement joins TRBV19 to TRBJ2-7; D is unclear. The ends were cut back, 4 bases at V and 2 bases at J, with 6 bases in the middle. The CDR3 length is 12 residues. Per germline, CDR1 LNHDA and CDR2 SQIVND (reference sequence). Written as DNA, the CDR3 is TGTGCCAGTAGTACCATACCCTACGAGCAGTACTTC. Its translation is CASSTIPYEQYF.

This clonotype was counted at least ten times. The V gene is TRBV11-1, the J gene TRBJ2-1, with 8 positions matching TRBD2. The CDR3 covers 17 residues. V lost 5 bases and J lost 1; bases outside the gene matches: 10. The V gene's germline CDR1 is SGHAT and CDR2 FQDESV (reference sequence). CDR3 DNA sequence: TGTGCCAGCAGCCGTACAAATAGCGGGAAATCCTACAATGAGCAGTTCTTC. As protein: CASSRTNSGKSYNEQFF.